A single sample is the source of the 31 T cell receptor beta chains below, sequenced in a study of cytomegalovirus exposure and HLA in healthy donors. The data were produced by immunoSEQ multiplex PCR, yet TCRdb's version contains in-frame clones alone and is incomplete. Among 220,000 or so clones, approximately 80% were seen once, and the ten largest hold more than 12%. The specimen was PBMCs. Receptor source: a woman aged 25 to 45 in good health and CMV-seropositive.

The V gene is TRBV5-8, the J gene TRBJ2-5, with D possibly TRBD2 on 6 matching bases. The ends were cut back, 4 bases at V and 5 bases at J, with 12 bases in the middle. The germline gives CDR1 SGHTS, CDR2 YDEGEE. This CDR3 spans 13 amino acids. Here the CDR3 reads CASSRMEGETQYF. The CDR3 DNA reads TGTGCCAGCAGCCGGATGGAGGGGGAGACCCAGTACTTC.

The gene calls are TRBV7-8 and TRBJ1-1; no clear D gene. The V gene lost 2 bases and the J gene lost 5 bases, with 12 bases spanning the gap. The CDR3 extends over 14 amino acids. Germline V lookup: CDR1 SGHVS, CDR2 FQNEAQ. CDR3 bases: TGTGCCAGCAGCTTATGGGCTAGTACGACTGAAGCTTTCTTT. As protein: CASSLWASTTEAFF.

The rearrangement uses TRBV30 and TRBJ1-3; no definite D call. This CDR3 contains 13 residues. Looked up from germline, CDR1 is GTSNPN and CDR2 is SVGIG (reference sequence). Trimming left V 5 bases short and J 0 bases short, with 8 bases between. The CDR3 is CAWAPISGNTIYF. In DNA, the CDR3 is TGTGCCTGGGCACCTATCTCTGGAAACACCATATATTTT.

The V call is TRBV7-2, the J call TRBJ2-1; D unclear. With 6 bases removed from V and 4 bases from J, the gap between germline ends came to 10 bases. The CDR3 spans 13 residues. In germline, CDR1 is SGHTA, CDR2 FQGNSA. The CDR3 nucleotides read TGTGCCAGCAGGCCGAACGGATACAATGAGCAGTTCTTC. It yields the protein CASRPNGYNEQFF.

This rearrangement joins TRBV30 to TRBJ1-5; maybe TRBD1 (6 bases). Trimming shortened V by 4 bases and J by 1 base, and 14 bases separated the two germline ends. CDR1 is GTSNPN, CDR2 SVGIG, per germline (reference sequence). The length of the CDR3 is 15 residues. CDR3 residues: CAWTTGTMSNQPQHF. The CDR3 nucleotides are TGTGCCTGGACTACAGGGACTATGAGCAATCAGCCCCAGCATTTT.

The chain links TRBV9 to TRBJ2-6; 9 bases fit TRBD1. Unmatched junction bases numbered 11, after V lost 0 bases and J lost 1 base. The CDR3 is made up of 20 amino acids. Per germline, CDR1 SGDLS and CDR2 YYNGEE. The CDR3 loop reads CASSVGLMGQGQSGANVLTF. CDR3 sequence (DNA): TGTGCCAGCAGCGTAGGTCTAATGGGACAGGGACAATCTGGGGCCAACGTCCTGACTTTC.

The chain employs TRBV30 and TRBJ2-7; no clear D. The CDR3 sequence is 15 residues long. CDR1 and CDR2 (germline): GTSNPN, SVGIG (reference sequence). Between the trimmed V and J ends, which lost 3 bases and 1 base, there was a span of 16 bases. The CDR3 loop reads CAWSTPRTESYEQYF. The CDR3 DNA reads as TGTGCCTGGAGCACACCTCGGACCGAGTCCTACGAGCAGTACTTC.

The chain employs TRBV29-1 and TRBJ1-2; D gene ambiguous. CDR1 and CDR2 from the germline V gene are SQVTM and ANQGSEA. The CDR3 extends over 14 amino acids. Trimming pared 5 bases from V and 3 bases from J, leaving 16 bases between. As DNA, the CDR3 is TGCAGCGTTCCCAAGACTCTGACGGACTATGGCTACACCTTC. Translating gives CSVPKTLTDYGYTF.

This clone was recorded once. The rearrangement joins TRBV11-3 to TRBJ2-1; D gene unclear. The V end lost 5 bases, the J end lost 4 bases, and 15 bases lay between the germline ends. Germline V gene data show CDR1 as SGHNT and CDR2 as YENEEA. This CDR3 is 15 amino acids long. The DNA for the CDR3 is TGTGCCAGCAGCCCTATCCGCGGACCTTACAATGAGCAGTTCTTC. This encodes CASSPIRGPYNEQFF.

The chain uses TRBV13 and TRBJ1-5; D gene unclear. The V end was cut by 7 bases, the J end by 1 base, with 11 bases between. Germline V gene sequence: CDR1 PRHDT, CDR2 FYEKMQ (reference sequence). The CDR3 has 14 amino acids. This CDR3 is CASTLMGSNQPQHF. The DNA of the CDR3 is TGTGCCAGCACCCTGATGGGGAGCAATCAGCCCCAGCATTTT.

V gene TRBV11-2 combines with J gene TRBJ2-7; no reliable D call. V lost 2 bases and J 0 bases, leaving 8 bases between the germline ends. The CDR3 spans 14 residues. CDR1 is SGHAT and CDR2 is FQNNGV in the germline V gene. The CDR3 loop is CASSLRESSYEQYF. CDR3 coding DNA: TGTGCCAGCAGCTTACGCGAGAGCTCCTACGAGCAGTACTTC.

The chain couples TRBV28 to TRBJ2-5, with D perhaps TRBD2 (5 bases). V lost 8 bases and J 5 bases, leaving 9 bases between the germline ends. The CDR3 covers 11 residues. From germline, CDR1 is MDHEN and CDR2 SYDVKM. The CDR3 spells CASGSEETQYF. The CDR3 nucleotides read TGTGCCAGCGGGAGTGAGGAGACCCAGTACTTC.

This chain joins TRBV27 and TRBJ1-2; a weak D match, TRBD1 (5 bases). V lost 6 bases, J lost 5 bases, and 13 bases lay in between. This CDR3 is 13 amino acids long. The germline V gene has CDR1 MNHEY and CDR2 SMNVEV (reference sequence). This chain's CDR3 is CASSTSGGYGYTF. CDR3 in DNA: TGTGCCAGCAGCACCTCGGGGGGTTATGGCTACACCTTC.

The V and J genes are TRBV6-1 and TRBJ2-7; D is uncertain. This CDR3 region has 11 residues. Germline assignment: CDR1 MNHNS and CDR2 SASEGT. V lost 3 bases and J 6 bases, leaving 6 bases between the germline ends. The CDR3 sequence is CASSETSEQYF. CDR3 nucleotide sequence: TGTGCCAGCAGTGAGACCTCCGAGCAGTACTTC.

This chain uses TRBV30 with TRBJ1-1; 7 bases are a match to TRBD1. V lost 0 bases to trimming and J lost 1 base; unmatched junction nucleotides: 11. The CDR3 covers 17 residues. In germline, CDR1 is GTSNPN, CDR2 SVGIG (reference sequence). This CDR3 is CAWSVLSKRTGNTEAFF. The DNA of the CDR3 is TGTGCCTGGAGTGTACTTTCGAAGAGGACAGGGAACACTGAAGCTTTCTTT.

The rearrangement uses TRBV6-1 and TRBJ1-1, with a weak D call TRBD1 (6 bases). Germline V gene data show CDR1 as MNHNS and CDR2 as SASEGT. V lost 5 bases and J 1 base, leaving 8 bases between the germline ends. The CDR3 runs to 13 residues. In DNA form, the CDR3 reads TGTGCCAGCAGTAGACAGGCGAACACTGAAGCTTTCTTT. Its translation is CASSRQANTEAFF.

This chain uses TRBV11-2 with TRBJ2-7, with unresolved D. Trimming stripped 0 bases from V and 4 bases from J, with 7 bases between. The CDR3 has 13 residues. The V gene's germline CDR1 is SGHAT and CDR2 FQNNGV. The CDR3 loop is CASSLEFVYEQYF. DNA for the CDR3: TGTGCCAGCAGCTTAGAGTTCGTGTACGAGCAGTACTTC.

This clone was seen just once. In nucleotides, the CDR3 is TGTGCCAGCAAATGGGAGGGATTGGAGCCCCAGCATTTT. The encoded protein is CASKWEGLEPQHF. The chain employs TRBV28 and TRBJ1-5; D unclear. The CDR3 length is 13 residues. Germline loops: CDR1 MDHEN, CDR2 SYDVKM. Trimming pared 7 bases from V and 8 bases from J, leaving 15 bases between.

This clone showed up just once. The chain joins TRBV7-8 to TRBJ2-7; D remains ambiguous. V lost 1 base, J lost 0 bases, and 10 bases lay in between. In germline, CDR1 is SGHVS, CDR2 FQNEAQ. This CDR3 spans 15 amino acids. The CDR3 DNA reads TGTGCCAGCAGCTTAGTCCCAGGTAGCTCCTACGAGCAGTACTTC. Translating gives CASSLVPGSSYEQYF.

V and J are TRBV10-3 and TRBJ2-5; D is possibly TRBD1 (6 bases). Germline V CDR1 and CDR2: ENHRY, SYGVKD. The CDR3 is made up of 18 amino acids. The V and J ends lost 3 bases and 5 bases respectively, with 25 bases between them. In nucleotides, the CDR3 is TGTGCCATCAGTGAATGGGAAGGGAGACAGGCATATGGGGAGACCCAGTACTTC. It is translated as CAISEWEGRQAYGETQYF.

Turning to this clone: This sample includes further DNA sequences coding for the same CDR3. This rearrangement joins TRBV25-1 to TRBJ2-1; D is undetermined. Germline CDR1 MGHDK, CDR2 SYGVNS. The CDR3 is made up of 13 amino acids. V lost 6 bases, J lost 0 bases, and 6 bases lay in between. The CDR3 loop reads CASSGSSYNEQFF. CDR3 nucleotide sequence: TGTGCCAGCAGCGGGTCCTCCTACAATGAGCAGTTCTTC.

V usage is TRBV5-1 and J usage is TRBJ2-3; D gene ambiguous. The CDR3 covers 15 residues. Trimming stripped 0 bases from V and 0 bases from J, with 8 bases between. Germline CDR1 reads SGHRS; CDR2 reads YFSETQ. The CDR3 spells CASSLAKGSTDTQYF. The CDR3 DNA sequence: TGCGCCAGCAGCTTGGCCAAGGGAAGCACAGATACGCAGTATTTT.

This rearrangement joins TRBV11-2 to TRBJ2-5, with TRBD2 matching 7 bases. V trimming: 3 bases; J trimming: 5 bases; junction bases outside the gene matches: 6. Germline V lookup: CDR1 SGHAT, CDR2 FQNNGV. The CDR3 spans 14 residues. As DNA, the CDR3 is TGTGCCAGCAGCTTGAGGGTGGGGGGGGAGACCCAGTACTTC. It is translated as CASSLRVGGETQYF. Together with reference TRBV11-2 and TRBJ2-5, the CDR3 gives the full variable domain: EAGVAQSPRYKIIEKRQSVAFWCNPISGHATLYWYQQILGQGPKLLIQFQNNGVVDDSQLPKDRFSAERLKGVDSTLKIQPAKLEDSAVYLCASSLRVGGETQYFGPGTRLLVL.

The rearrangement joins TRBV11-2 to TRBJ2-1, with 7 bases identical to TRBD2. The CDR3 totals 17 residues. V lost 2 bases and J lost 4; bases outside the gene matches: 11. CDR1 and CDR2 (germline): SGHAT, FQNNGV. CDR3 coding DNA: TGTGCCAGCAGCTTATTGGGTCTCGCGGGAGAATACAATGAGCAGTTCTTC. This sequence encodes CASSLLGLAGEYNEQFF.

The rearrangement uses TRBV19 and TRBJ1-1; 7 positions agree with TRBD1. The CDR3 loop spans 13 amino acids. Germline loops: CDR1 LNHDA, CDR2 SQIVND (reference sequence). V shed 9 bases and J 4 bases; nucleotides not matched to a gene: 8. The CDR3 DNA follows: TGTGCCAGCGAAACAGGGGCGGGCACTGAAGCTTTCTTT. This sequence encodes CASETGAGTEAFF.

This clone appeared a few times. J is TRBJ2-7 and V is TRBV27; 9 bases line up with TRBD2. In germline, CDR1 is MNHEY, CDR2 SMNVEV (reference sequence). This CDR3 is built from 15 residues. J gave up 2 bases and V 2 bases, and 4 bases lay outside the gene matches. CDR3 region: CASSLGAGGTYEQYF. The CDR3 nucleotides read TGTGCCAGCAGTTTAGGAGCGGGAGGTACCTACGAGCAGTACTTC.

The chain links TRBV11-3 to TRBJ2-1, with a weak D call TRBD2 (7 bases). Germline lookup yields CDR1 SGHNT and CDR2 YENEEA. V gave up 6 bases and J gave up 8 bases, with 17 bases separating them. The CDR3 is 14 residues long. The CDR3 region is CASRSSGKGDEQFF. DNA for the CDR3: TGTGCCAGCAGATCTAGCGGAAAGGGGGATGAGCAGTTCTTC.

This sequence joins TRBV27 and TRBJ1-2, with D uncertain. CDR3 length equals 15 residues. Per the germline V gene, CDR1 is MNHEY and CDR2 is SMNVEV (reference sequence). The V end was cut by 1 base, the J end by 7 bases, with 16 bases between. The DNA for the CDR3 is TGTGCCAGCAGTTTATATGGGTGGGTCGGTTCTGGCTACACCTTC. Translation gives CASSLYGWVGSGYTF.

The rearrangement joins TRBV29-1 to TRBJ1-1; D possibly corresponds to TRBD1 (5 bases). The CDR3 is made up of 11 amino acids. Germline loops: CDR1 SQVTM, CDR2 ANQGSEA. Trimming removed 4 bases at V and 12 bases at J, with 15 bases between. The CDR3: CSVVTREASFF. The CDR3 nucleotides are TGCAGCGTTGTTACCAGGGAGGCGTCTTTCTTT.

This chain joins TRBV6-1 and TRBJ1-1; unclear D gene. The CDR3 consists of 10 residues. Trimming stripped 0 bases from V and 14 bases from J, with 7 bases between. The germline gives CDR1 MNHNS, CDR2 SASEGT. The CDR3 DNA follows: TGTGCCAGCAGTGAAGCTACCCCCTTCTTT. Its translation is CASSEATPFF.

CDR3 DNA sequence: TGTGCCAGCAGTATGTACAGGGGGTCCGGCAATCAGCCCCAGCATTTT. Its translation is CASSMYRGSGNQPQHF. The chain joins TRBV27 to TRBJ1-5, with TRBD1 matching 8 bases. CDR1 is MNHEY and CDR2 is SMNVEV in the germline V gene (reference sequence). The length of the CDR3 is 16 residues. Unmatched junction bases numbered 8, after V lost 5 bases and J lost 2 bases.